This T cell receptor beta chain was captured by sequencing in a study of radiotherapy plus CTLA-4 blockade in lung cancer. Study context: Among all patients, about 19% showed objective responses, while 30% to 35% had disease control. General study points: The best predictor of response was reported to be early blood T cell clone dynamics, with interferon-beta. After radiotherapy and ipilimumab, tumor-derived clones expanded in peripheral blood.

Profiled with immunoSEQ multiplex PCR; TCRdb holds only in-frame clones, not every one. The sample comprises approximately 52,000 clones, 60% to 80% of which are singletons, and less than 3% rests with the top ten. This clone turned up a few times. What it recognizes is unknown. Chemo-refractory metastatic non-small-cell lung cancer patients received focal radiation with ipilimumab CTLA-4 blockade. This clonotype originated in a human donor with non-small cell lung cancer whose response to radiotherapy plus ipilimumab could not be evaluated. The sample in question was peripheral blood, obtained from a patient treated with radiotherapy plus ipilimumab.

Here the CDR3 DNA reads TGCGCCAGCAGCAAACAGGGATCCAATGAGCAGTTCTTC. As protein: CASSKQGSNEQFF. The chain couples TRBV5-1 to TRBJ2-1, with D tentatively TRBD1 (6 bases). V was clipped by 4 bases and J by 6 bases, with 11 bases between them. CDR3 length: 13 residues. Germline values: CDR1 SGHRS, CDR2 YFSETQ.